This T cell receptor beta chain was profiled in a study of spatial heterogeneity in lung cancer. Stated time point: sample taken at primary tumor resection. Sequencing covered unsorted whole RNA taken from tumor, nontumor lung or frozen PBMC. TCRdb independently ran MiXCR on the 5' RACE reads; one entry per CDR3 protein. The sample includes about 56,000 distinct CDR3 sequences, around 8.4% of them seen just once. This clonotype was seen only a few times. Germline V gives CDR1 ENHRY, CDR2 SYGVKD. The CDR3 has 15 residues. With 8 bases clipped from V and 3 bases from J, the junction kept 12 bases outside the gene matches.

The material was PBMCs, obtained at surgery. The chain is built from TRBV10-3 and TRBJ2-7; 8 bases align to TRBD1. This sequence originates from a female donor with early-stage non-small cell lung cancer. CDR3 region: CAIEPTGGLHYEQYV. The CDR3 DNA follows: TGTGCCATCGAGCCCACAGGGGGGTTACACTACGAGCAGTACGTC.